This T cell receptor (beta chain) was sequenced during a study of cytomegalovirus exposure and HLA in healthy donors. Germline CDR1 LGHNA, CDR2 YSLEER. Trimming stripped 1 base from V and 4 bases from J, with 15 bases between. This CDR3 has 16 residues. It was with 60 Vbeta and 13 Jbeta primers that the PCR ran. Generated by immunoSEQ multiplex PCR, the TCRdb table keeps only in-frame clones and is missing some. The profile shows around 110,000 clones, roughly 83% of them singletons. This clonotype was sampled from a man aged 25-40 years in good health and CMV-seropositive. The chain carries TRBV4-3 and TRBJ2-3, with a possible D match to TRBD1 (5 bases). The sequenced sample consisted of PBMCs. CDR3 bases: TGCGCCAGCAGCCAAGGGGGCAGGGCAACGGCAGATACGCAGTATTTT. Its translation: CASSQGGRATADTQYF.